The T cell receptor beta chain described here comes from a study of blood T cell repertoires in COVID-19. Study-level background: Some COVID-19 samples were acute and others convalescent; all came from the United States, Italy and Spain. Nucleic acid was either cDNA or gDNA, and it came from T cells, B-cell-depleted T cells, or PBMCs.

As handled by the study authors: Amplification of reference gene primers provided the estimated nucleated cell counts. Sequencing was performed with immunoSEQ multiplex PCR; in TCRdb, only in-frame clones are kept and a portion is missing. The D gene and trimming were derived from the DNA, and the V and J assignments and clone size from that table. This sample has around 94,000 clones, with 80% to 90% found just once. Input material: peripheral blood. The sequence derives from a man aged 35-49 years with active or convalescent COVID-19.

CDR3 protein: CASSQVAGVPSNEQFF. The CDR3 nucleotides read TGCGCCAGCAGCCAGGTAGCGGGAGTCCCCTCCAATGAGCAGTTCTTC. This chain joins TRBV4-3 and TRBJ2-1; 9 bases fit TRBD2. Germline V gene lookup returns CDR1 LGHNA and CDR2 YSLEER. The CDR3 has 16 residues. V was clipped by 3 bases and J by 6 bases; unmatched bases: 9.